The rows below give T cell receptor beta chains drawn from one sample of a study of T-cell memory formation after mild COVID-19. One entry per CDR3 protein results from TCRdb running MiXCR on the 5' RACE reads. The profile shows 150,000 to 200,000 distinct CDR3 sequences, approximately 18% of them singletons. Sequencing used PBMCs or a T cell subset sorted from them (not recorded which). These receptors were obtained from a man between 18 and 29 years old who had mild COVID-19 (a few samples of this study predate the infection). Cell type and time point are not known. CDR3s include the opening cysteine and the closing phenylalanine or tryptophan. The order of the fields is V gene, D gene, J gene, CDR3 protein. A D gene is named only where the DNA matches it firmly.

v_gene: TRBV7-6; d_gene: .; j_gene: TRBJ1-6; CDR3aa: CASSLDRPGNSPLHF
v_gene: TRBV5-6; d_gene: .; j_gene: TRBJ2-5; CDR3aa: CASSWGLQETQYF
v_gene: TRBV6-2/TRBV6-3; d_gene: .; j_gene: TRBJ2-5; CDR3aa: CASSRPATVGAQYF
v_gene: TRBV20-1; d_gene: .; j_gene: TRBJ1-2; CDR3aa: CSASDVTGGYGYTF
v_gene: TRBV7-6; d_gene: .; j_gene: TRBJ2-3; CDR3aa: CASSLEGGRTDTQYF
v_gene: TRBV4-2; d_gene: .; j_gene: TRBJ2-3; CDR3aa: CASSHNPTDTQYF
v_gene: TRBV4-1; d_gene: TRBD2; j_gene: TRBJ2-5; CDR3aa: CASSQAETGTSGLQETQYF
v_gene: TRBV20-1; d_gene: .; j_gene: TRBJ1-4; CDR3aa: CSAGEWKLFF
v_gene: TRBV5-1; d_gene: TRBD1; j_gene: TRBJ1-4; CDR3aa: CASSSGGTANEKLFF
v_gene: TRBV20-1; d_gene: TRBD2; j_gene: TRBJ2-1; CDR3aa: CSATTGGGASEQFF
v_gene: TRBV29-1; d_gene: .; j_gene: TRBJ1-1; CDR3aa: CSAGAGERTEAFF
v_gene: TRBV6-5; d_gene: .; j_gene: TRBJ1-6; CDR3aa: CASSYTSGGLSSYNSPLHF
v_gene: TRBV20-1; d_gene: .; j_gene: TRBJ2-4; CDR3aa: CSARDHGDRAKNIQYF
v_gene: TRBV29-1; d_gene: TRBD1; j_gene: TRBJ1-1; CDR3aa: CSVARDRQNTEAFF
v_gene: TRBV7-2; d_gene: .; j_gene: TRBJ2-2; CDR3aa: CASSPEPGQLFF
v_gene: TRBV4-3; d_gene: .; j_gene: TRBJ1-1; CDR3aa: CASSQEIPSSEAFF
v_gene: TRBV20-1; d_gene: .; j_gene: TRBJ2-5; CDR3aa: CSDKETQYF
v_gene: TRBV3-1; d_gene: .; j_gene: TRBJ1-5; CDR3aa: CASSQDSRQPQHF
v_gene: TRBV7-2; d_gene: .; j_gene: TRBJ1-1; CDR3aa: CASAAGANTEAFF
v_gene: TRBV5-1; d_gene: .; j_gene: TRBJ2-5; CDR3aa: CASSAGSDETQYF
v_gene: TRBV18; d_gene: .; j_gene: TRBJ2-2; CDR3aa: CASSTDTGELFF
v_gene: TRBV12-3/TRBV12-4; d_gene: TRBD2; j_gene: TRBJ2-5; CDR3aa: CASSLAGGPTLF
v_gene: TRBV5-1; d_gene: TRBD1; j_gene: TRBJ2-7; CDR3aa: CASSPASWTGGDEQYF
v_gene: TRBV7-9; d_gene: .; j_gene: TRBJ2-2; CDR3aa: CASSLDRDGGELFF
v_gene: TRBV5-1; d_gene: .; j_gene: TRBJ2-2; CDR3aa: CASSLGPLSTGELFF
v_gene: TRBV5-1; d_gene: .; j_gene: TRBJ2-5; CDR3aa: CASSRQDRPEGETQYF
v_gene: TRBV6-6; d_gene: .; j_gene: TRBJ1-1; CDR3aa: CASSDPGHMNTEAFF
v_gene: TRBV5-1; d_gene: .; j_gene: TRBJ2-3; CDR3aa: CASSSLGLGTDTQYF
v_gene: TRBV5-1; d_gene: .; j_gene: TRBJ1-1; CDR3aa: CASSGQGGDTEAFF
v_gene: TRBV5-8; d_gene: .; j_gene: TRBJ1-5; CDR3aa: CASSLVGRGKNQPQHF
v_gene: TRBV10-3; d_gene: TRBD2; j_gene: TRBJ2-1; CDR3aa: CAIRGGAGSYNEQFF
v_gene: TRBV6-1; d_gene: .; j_gene: TRBJ1-2; CDR3aa: CASSAEQGVWDGYTF
v_gene: TRBV27; d_gene: .; j_gene: TRBJ1-1; CDR3aa: CASSLEGVSEAFF
v_gene: TRBV11-2; d_gene: .; j_gene: TRBJ2-6; CDR3aa: CASSKRALEGATGANVLTF
v_gene: TRBV20-1; d_gene: .; j_gene: TRBJ1-1; CDR3aa: CSAPRGGSLNTEAFF
v_gene: TRBV19; d_gene: .; j_gene: TRBJ2-7; CDR3aa: CASKGNGQYEQYF
v_gene: TRBV18; d_gene: .; j_gene: TRBJ2-2; CDR3aa: CASSRPVLNTGELFF
v_gene: TRBV12-3/TRBV12-4; d_gene: .; j_gene: TRBJ2-5; CDR3aa: CASSFPDPLYTQYF
v_gene: TRBV12-3/TRBV12-4; d_gene: .; j_gene: TRBJ1-5; CDR3aa: CASSFGGSNQPQHF
v_gene: TRBV20-1; d_gene: .; j_gene: TRBJ2-7; CDR3aa: CSARAAQGDEQYF
v_gene: TRBV7-2; d_gene: .; j_gene: TRBJ2-7; CDR3aa: CASSFWGQAGDEQYF
v_gene: TRBV29-1; d_gene: .; j_gene: TRBJ2-1; CDR3aa: CSVRDSSYNEQFF
v_gene: TRBV5-1; d_gene: TRBD2; j_gene: TRBJ2-2; CDR3aa: CASSGEGNTGELFF
v_gene: TRBV7-8; d_gene: .; j_gene: TRBJ2-7; CDR3aa: CASSLEFRAPSSEQYF
v_gene: TRBV19; d_gene: .; j_gene: TRBJ1-1; CDR3aa: CASTTIHVGGVTEAFF
v_gene: TRBV5-6; d_gene: .; j_gene: TRBJ1-4; CDR3aa: CASKKGPINEKLFF
v_gene: TRBV7-2; d_gene: TRBD2; j_gene: TRBJ2-3; CDR3aa: CASSILAGVGDTQYF
v_gene: TRBV5-4; d_gene: .; j_gene: TRBJ2-1; CDR3aa: CASSSDSEQFF
v_gene: TRBV5-6; d_gene: .; j_gene: TRBJ2-7; CDR3aa: CASSLYDRVAYEQYF
v_gene: TRBV7-2; d_gene: TRBD2; j_gene: TRBJ2-2; CDR3aa: CASSFSGGGTGELFF
v_gene: TRBV10-3; d_gene: .; j_gene: TRBJ1-5; CDR3aa: CAISRERGPQPQHF
v_gene: TRBV9; d_gene: .; j_gene: TRBJ1-2; CDR3aa: CASSVGLQGGSYTF
v_gene: TRBV6-1; d_gene: TRBD1; j_gene: TRBJ2-7; CDR3aa: CASLLQGNEQYF
v_gene: TRBV20-1; d_gene: .; j_gene: TRBJ2-2; CDR3aa: CSARDKAQANTGELFF
v_gene: TRBV29-1; d_gene: .; j_gene: TRBJ2-5; CDR3aa: CSVEGLQGGLRYF
v_gene: TRBV7-2; d_gene: TRBD2; j_gene: TRBJ2-3; CDR3aa: CASRLAGLTDTQYF
v_gene: TRBV7-9; d_gene: .; j_gene: TRBJ2-1; CDR3aa: CASSSGNNGPYNEQFF
v_gene: TRBV5-1; d_gene: .; j_gene: TRBJ2-5; CDR3aa: CASSPPVASIKTQYF
v_gene: TRBV12-3/TRBV12-4; d_gene: .; j_gene: TRBJ2-5; CDR3aa: CASLGASKTQYF
v_gene: TRBV18; d_gene: .; j_gene: TRBJ2-7; CDR3aa: CASSPSMDSYEQYF